This T cell receptor beta chain was captured by sequencing in a study of cytomegalovirus exposure and HLA in healthy donors. Study-level results: In vitro testing confirmed a few CMV-associated chains as specific for CMV antigens. The authors enumerated over 150 TCR beta chains as linked to cytomegalovirus. Reported performance of the classifier showed diagnosis of cytomegalovirus status with high specificity and sensitivity. One later analysis, an examination of the 100 to 150 validation repertoires, found that first-cohort TCR clusters tended to co-occur in them.

Sequenced by immunoSEQ multiplex PCR; TCRdb stores in-frame clones only, minus some. The sample consists of 200,000 to 250,000 clones, around 87% of them appearing once. This clone was seen once. Its antigen is not identified. This receptor was identified in a man between 18 and 29 years old in good health and CMV-seronegative. The sequenced sample consisted of PBMCs.

CDR3 sequence (DNA): TGTGCCAGCTCACAAACAGGGGTGAACACTGAAGCTTTCTTT. Translating it yields CASSQTGVNTEAFF. The chain joins TRBV18 to TRBJ1-1, with TRBD1 matching over 7 bases. Germline V gene data show CDR1 as KGHSH and CDR2 as LQKENI. Trimming took 4 bases from V and 0 from J; bases not matched to a gene: 2. This CDR3 is built from 14 residues. Together with reference TRBV18 and TRBJ1-1, the CDR3 gives the full variable domain: NAGVMQNPRHLVRRRGQEARLRCSPMKGHSHVYWYRQLPEEGLKFMVYLQKENIIDESGMPKERFSAEFPKEGPSILRIQQVVRGDSAAYFCASSQTGVNTEAFFGQGTRLTVV.